This paragraph reports one T cell receptor (beta chain). Authors' analysis steps: Amplification of reference gene primers was used by the study to estimate nucleated cell counts. Only in-frame clones appear in the TCRdb table, and some are missing; sequencing was by immunoSEQ multiplex PCR. V, J and clone size reflect that table, while D and trimming were determined from the DNA. The sample has 100,000 to 150,000 clones; around 83% are singletons. The data stem from a study of blood T cell repertoires in COVID-19. Overall study: COVID-19 samples collected from the United States, Italy and Spain covered acute and convalescent phases. PBMCs, B-cell-depleted T cells, or T cells provided the cDNA or gDNA that made up the material.

From germline, CDR1 is LNHDA and CDR2 SQIVND (reference sequence). The V and J ends lost 5 bases and 1 base respectively, with 11 bases between them. The CDR3 consists of 14 residues. The chain is built from TRBV19 and TRBJ1-1, with a possible D match to TRBD1 (6 bases). What was sequenced was peripheral blood. This clonotype was obtained from an elderly woman with COVID-19, enrolled during active disease. The CDR3 region has the DNA TGTGCCAGTAGTGCGAACAGGGAGAACACTGAAGCTTTCTTT. Its translation is CASSANRENTEAFF.